This T cell receptor beta chain was profiled in a study of OX40 agonist ivuxolimab in advanced cancers. Across the whole study: Ivuxolimab, an agonist antibody against OX40 (CD134), was given to patients.

Regarding this clone: Its antigen is as yet unknown.

The method was immunoSEQ multiplex PCR; TCRdb's version includes in-frame clones alone and lacks a portion of them. The sample includes 45,000 to 55,000 clones, approximately 80% of them seen just once. Study-wide results and caveats: Expanded clones belonging to CD8+ T cells outnumbered, on average, those of CD4+.

The germline CDR1 and CDR2 sequences are SNHLY and FYNNEI. V dropped 10 bases and J dropped 1; count of bases not matched to a gene: 6. The CDR3 length is 13 residues. The sample in question was CD4+ or CD8+ T cells sorted from blood, obtained in a trial of the OX40 agonist ivuxolimab. The chain links TRBV2 to TRBJ2-7; 8 bases line up with TRBD1. The TCR was taken from an adult with an advanced solid tumor such as melanoma, head and neck, liver or kidney cancer. CDR3: CATRTGISYEQYF. Here the CDR3 DNA reads TGTGCCACCAGGACAGGGATATCCTACGAGCAGTACTTC.